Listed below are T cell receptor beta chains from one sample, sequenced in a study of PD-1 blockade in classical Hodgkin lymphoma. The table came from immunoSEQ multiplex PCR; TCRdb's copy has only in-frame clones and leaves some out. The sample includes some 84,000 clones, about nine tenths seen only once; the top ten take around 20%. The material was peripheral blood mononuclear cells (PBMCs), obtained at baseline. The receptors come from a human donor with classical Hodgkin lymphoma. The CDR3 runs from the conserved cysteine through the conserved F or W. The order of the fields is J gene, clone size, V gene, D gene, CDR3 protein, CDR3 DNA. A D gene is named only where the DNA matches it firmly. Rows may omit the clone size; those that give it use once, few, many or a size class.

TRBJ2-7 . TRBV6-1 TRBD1 CASDRDREYEQYF TGTGCCAGCGACCGGGACAGGGAGTACGAGCAGTACTTC
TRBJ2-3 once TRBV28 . CASSLSPDTQYF TGTGCCAGCAGCCTCTCCCCAGATACGCAGTATTTT
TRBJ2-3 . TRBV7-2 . CASNLVGGSTDTQYF TGTGCCAGCAACTTAGTTGGGGGAAGCACAGATACGCAGTATTTT
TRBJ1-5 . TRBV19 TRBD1 CASNPQGGHQPQHF TGTGCCAGTAACCCCCAGGGGGGTCATCAGCCCCAGCATTTT
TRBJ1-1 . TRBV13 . CASSFLGGNTEAFF TGTGCCAGCAGCTTTTTAGGCGGGAACACTGAAGCTTTCTTT
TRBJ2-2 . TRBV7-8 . CASPRLGTHTGELFF TGTGCCAGCCCCCGACTCGGGACTCACACCGGGGAGCTGTTTTTT
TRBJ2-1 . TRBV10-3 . CAISAGHEFYNEQFF TGTGCCATCAGCGCCGGACACGAGTTTTACAATGAGCAGTTCTTC
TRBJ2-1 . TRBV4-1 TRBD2 CASSQGSGLAGYNEQFF TGCGCCAGCAGCCAAGGATCGGGACTAGCGGGGTACAATGAGCAGTTCTTC
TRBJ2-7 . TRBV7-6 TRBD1 CASSLEPGQGHEQYF TGTGCCAGCAGCTTAGAGCCGGGACAGGGTCACGAGCAGTACTTC
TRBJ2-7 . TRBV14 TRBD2 CASSLRLAGGIYEQYF TGTGCCAGCAGCCTTCGACTAGCGGGAGGGATCTACGAGCAGTACTTC
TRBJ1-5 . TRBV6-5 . CAIRKRTDSNQPQHF TGTGCCATACGAAAACGGACAGATAGCAATCAGCCCCAGCATTTT
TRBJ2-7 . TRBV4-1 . CASSQERWESRNYEQYF TGCGCCAGCAGCCAAGAAAGATGGGAGAGTAGGAACTACGAGCAGTACTTC
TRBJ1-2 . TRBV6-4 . CASSKGPNNYGYTF TGTGCCAGCAGTAAAGGGCCTAATAACTATGGCTACACCTTC
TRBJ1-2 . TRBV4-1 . CASSQVSGRYDGYTF TGCGCCAGCAGCCAAGTCTCGGGGAGGTATGATGGCTACACCTTC
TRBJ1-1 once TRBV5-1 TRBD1 CASSSTNRGSVNTEAFF TGCGCCAGCAGCTCAACAAACAGGGGGTCGGTGAACACTGAAGCTTTCTTT
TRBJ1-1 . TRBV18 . CASSPIRSQNTEAFF TGTGCCAGCTCACCGATTCGTTCGCAAAACACTGAAGCTTTCTTT
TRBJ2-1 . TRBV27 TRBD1 CASSSFPDRLYNEQFF TGTGCCAGCAGTTCCTTCCCGGACAGGCTCTACAATGAGCAGTTCTTC
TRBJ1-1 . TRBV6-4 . CASSAWQGLEAFF TGTGCCAGCAGTGCGTGGCAGGGGTTGGAAGCTTTCTTT
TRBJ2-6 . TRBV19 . CASTRGPGANVLTF TGTGCCAGTACCAGAGGGCCCGGGGCCAACGTCCTGACTTTC
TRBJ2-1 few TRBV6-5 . CASSAGNFYNEQFF TGTGCCAGCAGTGCGGGGAACTTCTACAATGAGCAGTTCTTC
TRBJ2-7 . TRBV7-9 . CASSPMTADEQYF TGTGCCAGCAGCCCAATGACCGCTGACGAGCAGTACTTC
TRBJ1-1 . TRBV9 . CASSVRTEGTEAFF TGTGCCAGCAGCGTGAGGACAGAGGGCACTGAAGCTTTCTTT
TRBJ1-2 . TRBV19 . CASRMDPDYGYTF TGTGCCAGTAGGATGGATCCAGACTATGGCTACACCTTC
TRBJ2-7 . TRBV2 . CASSDARYEQYF TGTGCCAGCAGTGACGCACGGTACGAGCAGTACTTC
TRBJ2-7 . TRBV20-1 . CSLRTTDEQYF TGCAGCCTCCGGACCACGGACGAGCAGTACTTC
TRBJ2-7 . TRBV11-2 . CASSLGGREQYF TGTGCCAGCAGCTTAGGGGGCAGGGAGCAGTACTTC
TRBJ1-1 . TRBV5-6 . CASSLVRSNTEAFF TGTGCCAGCAGCTTGGTTAGATCCAACACTGAAGCTTTCTTT
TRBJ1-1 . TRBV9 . CASSVFRGRRVNTEAFF TGTGCCAGCAGCGTATTCCGGGGACGAAGGGTGAACACTGAAGCTTTCTTT
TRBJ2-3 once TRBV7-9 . CASSDQLSPSDTQYF TGTGCCAGCAGCGATCAGTTATCCCCCTCAGATACGCAGTATTTT
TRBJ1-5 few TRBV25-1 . CASSSGNGQPQHF TGTGCCAGCTCCTCCGGGAACGGGCAGCCCCAGCATTTT
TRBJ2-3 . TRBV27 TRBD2 CASSLSLAEKTDTQYF TGTGCCAGCAGTTTATCACTAGCGGAGAAAACAGATACGCAGTATTTT
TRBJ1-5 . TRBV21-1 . CASSKLGMGPKNNQPQHF TGTGCCAGCAGCAAATTAGGTATGGGACCGAAGAACAATCAGCCCCAGCATTTT
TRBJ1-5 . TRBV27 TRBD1 CASSQWGDRGGPQHF TGTGCCAGCAGTCAATGGGGAGACAGGGGGGGACCCCAGCATTTT
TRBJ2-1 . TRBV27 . CASSLSGEVSYNEQFF TGTGCCAGCAGTTTATCGGGGGAAGTCTCCTACAATGAGCAGTTCTTC
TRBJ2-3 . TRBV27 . CASSSLGLPLTDTQYF TGTGCCAGCAGTTCATTGGGACTCCCCCTCACAGATACGCAGTATTTT
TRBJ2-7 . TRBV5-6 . CASSSGPRLYF TGTGCCAGCAGCTCGGGACCACGGCTGTACTTC
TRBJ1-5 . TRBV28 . CASSSRKESNQPQHF TGTGCCAGCAGCTCACGGAAGGAAAGCAATCAGCCCCAGCATTTT
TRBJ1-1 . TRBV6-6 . CASSYSGGDTEAFF TGTGCCAGCAGTTACTCCGGAGGGGACACTGAAGCTTTCTTT
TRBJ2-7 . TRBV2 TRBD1 CASSLDRGNEQYF TGTGCCAGCAGTTTGGACAGGGGTAACGAGCAGTACTTC
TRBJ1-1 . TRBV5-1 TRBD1 CASSLRTGGLSTAFTEAFF TGCGCCAGCAGCTTACGGACAGGGGGCCTATCAACGGCATTCACTGAAGCTTTCTTT
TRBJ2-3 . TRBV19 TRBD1 CASSTRSGTGLDTQYF TGTGCCAGTAGTACACGCTCCGGGACAGGATTAGATACGCAGTATTTT
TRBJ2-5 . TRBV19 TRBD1 CASSMSGTGGWETQYF TGTGCCAGTAGTATGTCTGGGACAGGGGGCTGGGAGACCCAGTACTTC
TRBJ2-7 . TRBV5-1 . CASSPRGYEQYF TGCGCCAGCAGCCCAAGGGGCTACGAGCAGTACTTC
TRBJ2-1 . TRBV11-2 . CASSLTRSSYNEQFF TGTGCCAGCAGCTTAACTCGAAGCTCCTACAATGAGCAGTTCTTC